These 8 T cell receptor beta chains originate from one sample sequenced in a study of PD-L1 blockade in urothelial cancer (dated by TCRdb to 2016 to 2017). Library generation was performed with the immunoSEQ multiplex PCR assay. This is the immuneACCESS table as TCRdb keeps it, with only in-frame sequences that have V and J called. A part of the clones is gone; compared with another copy, unresolved V genes explain less than half, and the rest is unexplained. This sample holds more than 55,000 clones; 75% to 85% were observed only once. 4.5% to 6% of the sample is taken by the ten largest. This specimen's time point label, per the study, means: pretreatment peripheral blood. This sample comprised PBMCs, obtained around atezolizumab (anti-PD-L1) treatment. The receptors were gathered from a man between 65 and 79 years old with urothelial cancer.

The V call is TRBV28, the J call TRBJ1-2, with TRBD1 identical over 9 bases. CDR1 is MDHEN, CDR2 SYDVKM, per germline. The CDR3 spans 13 residues. V dropped 5 bases and J dropped 5; count of bases not matched to a gene: 3. CDR3 nucleotide sequence: TGTGCCAGCAGTACAGGGGGCGTTTATGGCTACACCTTC. Amino acids: CASSTGGVYGYTF.

The chain has TRBV6-6 and TRBJ2-2, with D possibly being TRBD2 (7 bases). There are 16 residues in the CDR3. Germline CDR1 and CDR2: MNHNY and SVGAGI (reference sequence). Trimming shortened V by 5 bases and J by 2 bases, and 15 bases separated the two germline ends. The CDR3 here is CASSPRAGTNTGELFF. The CDR3 nucleotides read TGTGCCAGCAGTCCTAGAGCGGGGACAAACACCGGGGAGCTGTTTTTT.

This clone was counted a single time. The chain employs TRBV20-1 and TRBJ2-3; unclear D gene. V was pared by 5 bases and J by 3 bases, with 6 bases between. CDR3 length: 11 residues. CDR1 is DFQATT and CDR2 is SNEGSKA in the germline V gene (reference sequence). The CDR3 DNA follows: TGCAGTGCTGTAACTACAGATACGCAGTATTTT. Protein product: CSAVTTDTQYF.

This clone appeared a few times. V gene TRBV9 combines with J gene TRBJ2-7, with D possibly matching TRBD2 (5 bases). Trimming removed 0 bases at V and 2 bases at J, with 9 bases between. The germline V gene encodes CDR1 SGDLS and CDR2 YYNGEE. The CDR3 is 14 amino acids. The CDR3 protein is CASSVGTVPYEQYF. The CDR3 DNA is TGTGCCAGCAGCGTAGGGACTGTCCCCTACGAGCAGTACTTC.

The chain uses TRBV2 and TRBJ1-5, with D perhaps matching TRBD1 (6 bases). V was shortened by 6 bases and J by 4 bases, with 13 bases between the two germline ends. CDR3 size: 14 residues. Per the germline V gene, CDR1 is SNHLY and CDR2 is FYNNEI. The DNA of the CDR3 is TGTGCCAGCAGCGACGGACAGCTTAATCAGCCCCAGCATTTT. Translation gives CASSDGQLNQPQHF.

The chain has TRBV11-2 and TRBJ2-3; D remains ambiguous. The CDR3 runs to 15 residues. CDR1 is SGHAT and CDR2 is FQNNGV in the germline V gene. V lost 5 bases and J 0 bases, leaving 12 bases between the germline ends. The chain's CDR3 is CASSLGQPSTDTQYF. The CDR3 DNA reads as TGTGCCAGCAGCCTAGGGCAACCCAGCACAGATACGCAGTATTTT.

This chain connects TRBV28 to TRBJ1-4, with 12 bases matching TRBD1. CDR1 is MDHEN and CDR2 is SYDVKM in the germline V gene. The ends lost 8 bases at V and 7 bases at J; junction bases unmatched: 23. The CDR3 loop spans 20 amino acids. CDR3 bases: TGTGCCAGCTTTTCCCCCCCCGGGACAGGGGGCGCGAATCTTGCTGAAAAACTGTTTTTT. It codes for CASFSPPGTGGANLAEKLFF.

With respect to this clone: Other nucleotide sequences in the sample specify the same CDR3. The chain has TRBV27 and TRBJ2-7; D is unclear. The CDR3 runs to 13 residues. The V gene lost 0 bases and the J gene lost 4 bases, with 7 bases spanning the gap. Germline CDR1 MNHEY, CDR2 SMNVEV (reference sequence). CDR3 protein: CASSLSSGYEQYF. CDR3 sequence (DNA): TGTGCCAGCAGTTTATCGTCCGGTTACGAGCAGTACTTC.